This TCR beta chain was captured by sequencing in a study of T-cell reconstitution after alpha-beta-depleted transplantation in children. Study observations and caveats: By about two months after transplant, alpha-beta T cells reportedly arose from several hundred graft clones that had expanded. The main origin of T-cell counts and diversity one year after transplant was newly produced T cells.

Germline assignment: CDR1 MDHEN and CDR2 SYDVKM. V gave up 3 bases and J gave up 0 bases, with 9 bases separating them. There are 15 residues in the CDR3. The table lists this clonotype with many counts. Antigen specificity is unknown. Unique molecular identifiers were incorporated into the prepared TCRbeta library. In TCRdb, the PCR reads were re-called with MiXCR into one record per CDR3 protein. The table lists around 300,000 distinct CDR3 sequences, 10% of them singletons, with around 7.5% in the top ten. The source of this sequence is a boy younger than two with acute myeloid leukemia, due to receive a stem cell transplant. The chain uses TRBV28 and TRBJ2-1; D is ambiguous. Specimen: PBMCs, collected before TCRalphabeta/CD19-depleted stem cell transplant. CDR3 coding DNA: TGTGCCAGCAGTTTGGGCAAGAGCTCCTACAATGAGCAGTTCTTC. Its translation is CASSLGKSSYNEQFF.